Below are 23 T cell receptor beta chains sequenced from a single sample in a study of blood T cell repertoires in COVID-19. Clones were sequenced by immunoSEQ multiplex PCR, and TCRdb holds only the in-frame ones, with some missing. This sample has about 38,000 clones, with around 84% found just once. Input material: peripheral blood. The receptors come from a man aged 55 to 70 with COVID-19, enrolled during active disease.

The J gene is TRBJ1-6, the V gene TRBV29-1, with D possibly TRBD1 on 5 matching bases. The CDR3 extends over 15 amino acids. The germline V gene has CDR1 SQVTM and CDR2 ANQGSEA. Trimming removed 7 bases from V and 7 bases from J, with 20 bases in between. The CDR3 coding sequence is TGCAGCGCAAAGACCGACAGTGGGGGGAATTCACCCCTCCACTTT. This codes for CSAKTDSGGNSPLHF.

Only one count was recorded for this clone. The chain recombines TRBV2 with TRBJ2-5, with 13 bases matching TRBD2. Germline V gives CDR1 SNHLY, CDR2 FYNNEI. The V segment lost 6 bases and the J segment 2 bases; nucleotides outside the gene matches: 6. This CDR3 comprises 16 residues. Here the CDR3 DNA reads TGTGCCAGCAGGTCGGGACTAGCGGGGCTACAAGAGACCCAGTACTTC. It yields the protein CASRSGLAGLQETQYF.

The DNA for the CDR3 is TGTGCCAGCAGCCTTGGGACAGGTTCATCCTACGAGCAGTACTTC. It encodes CASSLGTGSSYEQYF. The chain carries TRBV5-5 and TRBJ2-7; 8 positions match TRBD1. In germline, CDR1 is SGHKS, CDR2 YYEKEE (reference sequence). The V and J ends lost 4 bases and 1 base, in that order; junction bases with no gene match: 7. The CDR3 extends over 15 amino acids.

This chain joins TRBV4-2 and TRBJ1-1; a possible D gene is TRBD1 (6 bases). Deletions cut 2 bases from V and 3 bases from J, with 16 bases between. Germline loops: CDR1 LGHNA, CDR2 YNFKEQ. CDR3 size: 16 residues. The CDR3 DNA reads as TGTGCCAGCAGCCAAACTGGGGGCGGAAGCGACACTGAAGCTTTCTTT. As protein: CASSQTGGGSDTEAFF.

The chain joins TRBV5-1 to TRBJ2-1; D possibly corresponds to TRBD1 (6 bases). V shed 0 bases and J shed 5 bases, with 12 bases lying between them. The CDR3 contains 15 residues. In germline, CDR1 is SGHRS, CDR2 YFSETQ. CDR3 loop: CASSLEQGAHNEQFF. The CDR3 region has the DNA TGCGCCAGCAGCTTGGAACAGGGAGCACACAATGAGCAGTTCTTC.

V is TRBV5-1 and J is TRBJ2-3; 7 bases fit TRBD1. The CDR3 length is 15 residues. J was trimmed by 0 bases and V by 6 bases; bases with no gene match: 7. Germline V CDR1 and CDR2: SGHRS, YFSETQ. The CDR3 spells CASTLDRASTDTQYF. The CDR3 coding sequence is TGCGCCAGCACCTTAGACAGGGCTAGCACAGATACGCAGTATTTT.

The V gene is TRBV7-7, the J gene TRBJ2-2; D is undetermined. Germline CDR1 and CDR2: SSHAT and FNYEAQ (reference sequence). The V and J ends lost 5 bases and 3 bases respectively, with 13 bases between them. CDR3 length: 15 amino acids. CDR3 residues: CASSQTPYDTGELFF. The CDR3 DNA reads TGTGCCAGCAGCCAGACTCCTTATGACACCGGGGAGCTGTTTTTT.

This chain connects TRBV9 to TRBJ2-7; D unresolved. The CDR3 runs to 15 residues. Germline lookup yields CDR1 SGDLS and CDR2 YYNGEE. Trimming pared 0 bases from V and 4 bases from J, leaving 14 bases between. This chain's CDR3 is CASSVDPRSEYEQYF. CDR3 nucleotides: TGTGCCAGCAGCGTAGACCCCCGGAGCGAGTACGAGCAGTACTTC.

This clone turned up a few times. The rearrangement uses TRBV18 and TRBJ1-5; D gene ambiguous. Germline values: CDR1 KGHSH, CDR2 LQKENI. The CDR3 is 15 residues long. The germline V and J ends were trimmed by 0 bases and 2 bases, with 8 bases remaining between them. For the CDR3, the DNA is TGTGCCAGCTCACCACCGGGAGAGGGCAATCAGCCCCAGCATTTT. This translates into CASSPPGEGNQPQHF.

The chain uses TRBV28 and TRBJ1-2, with unresolved D. The CDR3 totals 12 residues. V dropped 6 bases and J dropped 3 bases, with 8 bases sitting between them. Looked up from germline, CDR1 is MDHEN and CDR2 is SYDVKM. CDR3 sequence reads: CASRFLDYGYTF. The CDR3 nucleotides read TGTGCCAGCAGATTCCTTGACTATGGCTACACCTTC.

The V call is TRBV30, the J call TRBJ1-3; D not certain. Looked up from germline, CDR1 is GTSNPN and CDR2 is SVGIG (reference sequence). Trimming took off 3 bases at V and 4 bases at J, with 7 bases between the two ends. This CDR3 spans 12 amino acids. CDR3 DNA: TGTGCCTGGAGCCCTCAGGGAAACACCATATATTTT. It encodes CAWSPQGNTIYF.

The chain recombines TRBV30 with TRBJ1-5; tentatively, D is TRBD1 (5 bases). Trimming took off 2 bases at V and 2 bases at J, with 7 bases between the two ends. There are 13 residues in the CDR3. The germline V gene encodes CDR1 GTSNPN and CDR2 SVGIG (reference sequence). Here the CDR3 DNA reads TGTGCCTGGAGTCAGACAGGCAATCAGCCCCAGCATTTT. Its protein is CAWSQTGNQPQHF.

Turning to this clone: The junction and the germline gene differ at one end; a read error may be behind it. The rearrangement links TRBV3-1 (or the pseudogene TRBV3-2) to TRBJ1-2; D is unclear. Germline-derived CDR1 and CDR2 are LGHDT and YNNKEL (reference sequence). The CDR3 extends over 11 amino acids. The CDR3 DNA reads TGTGCCAGCAGCCAAGGTGCGGGCCTTCTCTTC. Translated: CASSQGAGLLF.

The genes are TRBV7-8 and TRBJ1-3, with D possibly being TRBD1 (5 bases). V lost 4 bases and J lost 0, with 13 bases in between. Per germline, CDR1 SGHVS and CDR2 FQNEAQ. The CDR3 is made up of 16 amino acids. Written as DNA, the CDR3 is TGTGCCAGCAGCTACCCCCGACAGAGCTCTGGAAACACCATATATTTT. Translating it yields CASSYPRQSSGNTIYF.

The J gene is TRBJ1-5, the V gene TRBV6-5; D not certain. The germline gives CDR1 MNHEY, CDR2 SVGAGI. CDR3 size: 14 residues. The germline V and J ends were trimmed by 5 bases and 7 bases, with 15 bases remaining between them. The CDR3 loop reads CASSLSHGWQPQHF. CDR3 sequence (DNA): TGTGCCAGCAGTCTTTCCCACGGGTGGCAGCCCCAGCATTTT.

This rearrangement joins TRBV5-1 to TRBJ2-2, with D unclear. V was pared by 0 bases and J by 0 bases, with 9 bases between. The CDR3 is made up of 16 amino acids. Germline CDR1 reads SGHRS; CDR2 reads YFSETQ. Here the CDR3 reads CASSLGPSANTGELFF. CDR3 nucleotides: TGCGCCAGCAGCTTGGGACCCAGCGCGAACACCGGGGAGCTGTTTTTT.

This chain joins TRBV7-9 and TRBJ1-1; the match to TRBD1 covers 8 bases. The CDR3 has 14 residues. The V gene's germline CDR1 is SEHNR and CDR2 FQNEAQ (reference sequence). V trimming: 5 bases; J trimming: 5 bases; junction bases outside the gene matches: 7. CDR3 coding DNA: TGTGCCAGCAGCCTACAGGGGGAAAAGACTGAAGCTTTCTTT. Translating it yields CASSLQGEKTEAFF.

This chain uses TRBV30 with TRBJ2-7; the D gene is possibly TRBD1 (6 bases). V was cut by 1 base and J by 1 base, with 14 bases left in between. CDR3 length: 15 residues. Looked up from germline, CDR1 is GTSNPN and CDR2 is SVGIG (reference sequence). CDR3 sequence (DNA): TGTGCCTGGAGTGGACAGGTCGGTCATTCCTACGAGCAGTACTTC. Protein: CAWSGQVGHSYEQYF.

This chain connects TRBV6-5 to TRBJ2-1; 8 bases are shared with TRBD2. Germline V gene lookup returns CDR1 MNHEY and CDR2 SVGAGI. Trimming took 8 bases from V and 6 from J; bases not matched to a gene: 9. CDR3 length: 14 residues. CDR3 nucleotide sequence: TGTGCCAGCGGGGCGGGAGGTGTTTCCAATGAGCAGTTCTTC. The encoded protein is CASGAGGVSNEQFF.

The chain combines TRBV6-6 with TRBJ1-6; possible D gene TRBD1, 5 bases. V lost 7 bases and J 8 bases, leaving 15 bases between the germline ends. This CDR3 region has 14 residues. Germline CDR1 reads MNHNY; CDR2 reads SVGAGI (reference sequence). CDR3 residues: CASTGQGEYSPLHF. For the CDR3, the DNA is TGTGCCAGCACAGGGCAGGGCGAATATTCACCCCTCCACTTT.

Here the CDR3 DNA reads TGTGCCAGCAGCCAAGGGCGGGAGGGCCCAGATACGCAGTATTTT. It yields the protein CASSQGREGPDTQYF. The chain links TRBV11-2 to TRBJ2-3; 9 nucleotides line up with TRBD2. Germline-derived CDR1 and CDR2 are SGHAT and FQNNGV. The CDR3 is made up of 15 amino acids. With 5 bases clipped from V and 4 bases from J, the junction kept 7 bases outside the gene matches.

The chain employs TRBV11-2 and TRBJ1-5, with D possibly matching TRBD1 (6 bases). Trimming removed 3 bases from V and 1 base from J, with 7 bases in between. There are 14 residues in the CDR3. Per the germline V gene, CDR1 is SGHAT and CDR2 is FQNNGV. CDR3 loop: CASSFGQSNQPQHF. The DNA of the CDR3 is TGTGCCAGCAGCTTCGGACAGAGCAATCAGCCCCAGCATTTT.

The chain is built from TRBV5-1 and TRBJ1-1, with D perhaps matching TRBD1 (5 bases). The V and J ends lost 7 bases and 0 bases respectively, with 10 bases between them. The germline V gene has CDR1 SGHRS and CDR2 YFSETQ. The length of the CDR3 is 13 residues. In DNA, the CDR3 is TGCGCCAGCCTGGGGCCCATGAACACTGAAGCTTTCTTT. Translated, it gives CASLGPMNTEAFF. The full variable domain, with the rest looked up from reference TRBV5-1 and TRBJ1-1, is KAGVTQTPRYLIKTRGQQVTLSCSPISGHRSVSWYQQTPGQGLQFLFEYFSETQRNKGNFPGRFSGRQFSNSRSEMNVSTLELGDSALYLCASLGPMNTEAFFGQGTRLTVV.